These 32 T cell receptor beta chains were all obtained from the same sample, sequenced in a study of T cells after yellow fever vaccination. TCRdb re-called the 5' RACE reads through MiXCR, storing one row per CDR3 protein. This sample has some 340,000 distinct CDR3 sequences; around 10% occur once, and the top ten carry 3% to 3.5%. Sequencing was performed on CD4+ T cells sorted from PBMCs, taken 45 days after the yellow fever booster vaccination. The receptors originated from a man aged 18 to 29 who received the YFV17D yellow fever vaccine.

The CDR3 DNA is TGTGCCAGCAGCGCCATGGGGGGAAGCTGGCAGAACACTGAAGCTTTCTTT. Protein product: CASSAMGGSWQNTEAFF. The chain carries TRBV7-9 and TRBJ1-1; perhaps TRBD1 as D (5 bases). The CDR3 extends over 17 amino acids. Trimming shortened V by 5 bases and J by 1 base, and 20 bases separated the two germline ends. Looked up from germline, CDR1 is SEHNR and CDR2 is FQNEAQ (reference sequence).

There are many counts of this clonotype. The chain couples TRBV5-1 to TRBJ2-6; D is perhaps TRBD1 (6 bases). Germline CDR1 is SGHRS and CDR2 is YFSETQ. V dropped 4 bases and J dropped 3 bases, with 11 bases sitting between them. CDR3 length: 15 residues. Here the CDR3 DNA reads TGCGCCAGCAGCGAACAGGGCAATGGGGCCAACGTCCTGACTTTC. Translation: CASSEQGNGANVLTF.

This clonotype was detected a few times. The rearrangement links TRBV27 to TRBJ2-1; 10 positions match TRBD1. The CDR3 totals 18 residues. Trimming cost V 8 bases and J 5 bases; bases outside gene matches: 18. Germline values: CDR1 MNHEY, CDR2 SMNVEV (reference sequence). The CDR3 DNA sequence: TGTGCCAGCGGAGACCTCACGACAGGGGGCGATTTGCACAATGAGCAGTTCTTC. It specifies CASGDLTTGGDLHNEQFF.

V usage is TRBV9 and J usage is TRBJ1-1, with D tentatively TRBD1 (6 bases). The CDR3 runs 16 residues. The V gene's germline CDR1 is SGDLS and CDR2 YYNGEE. The V gene lost 3 bases and the J gene lost 1 base, with 16 bases spanning the gap. CDR3 sequence (DNA): TGTGCCAGCAGCGCGATTCCCAGGGGCCAGAACACTGAAGCTTTCTTT. Encoded protein: CASSAIPRGQNTEAFF.

The chain combines TRBV20-1 with TRBJ1-1; D call uncertain. Trimming took 2 bases from V and 0 from J, leaving 4 bases between them. Germline assignment: CDR1 DFQATT and CDR2 SNEGSKA (reference sequence). The length of the CDR3 is 12 residues. CDR3 amino acids: CSARSLNTEAFF. CDR3 sequence (DNA): TGCAGTGCTAGAAGCCTGAACACTGAAGCTTTCTTT.

V gene TRBV6-5 combines with J gene TRBJ2-7, with TRBD1 identical over 7 bases. After removal of 0 bases from V and 2 bases from J, the junction contained 7 bases not matched to a gene. The length of the CDR3 is 16 residues. Germline V gives CDR1 MNHEY, CDR2 SVGAGI. CDR3 region: CASSYSLGGQTYEQYF. The CDR3 nucleotides read TGTGCCAGCAGTTACTCTCTTGGGGGACAGACCTACGAGCAGTACTTC.

DNA for the CDR3: TGTGCCAGCAGCTTGGTTTGGGGAGGGGAGACCCAGTACTTC. Translated: CASSLVWGGETQYF. The rearrangement links TRBV5-5 to TRBJ2-5; 7 bases match TRBD2. V shed 0 bases and J 5 bases; nucleotides not matched to a gene: 4. This CDR3 has 14 residues. Germline CDR1 is SGHKS and CDR2 is YYEKEE (reference sequence). Full variable domain (remainder filled in from reference TRBV5-5 and TRBJ2-5): DAGVTQSPTHLIKTRGQQVTLRCSPISGHKSVSWYQQVLGQGPQFIFQYYEKEERGRGNFPDRFSARQFPNYSSELNVNALLLGDSALYLCASSLVWGGETQYFGPGTRLLVL.

The sample holds a few counts of this clonotype. This chain connects TRBV6-1 to TRBJ2-5, with D hard to call. In germline, CDR1 is MNHNS, CDR2 SASEGT. The CDR3 is made up of 13 amino acids. With 4 bases removed from V and 1 base from J, the gap between germline ends came to 7 bases. The CDR3 DNA sequence: TGTGCCAGCAGTGGGTCTGTCCAAGAGACCCAGTACTTC. It is translated as CASSGSVQETQYF.

This clonotype has a handful of counts. The V call is TRBV12-3 or TRBV12-4, the J call TRBJ1-6, with TRBD1 matching 7 bases. The CDR3 extends over 13 amino acids. V shed 6 bases and J 11 bases; nucleotides not matched to a gene: 7. CDR3 in amino acids: CASSPGGATPLHF. The CDR3, as DNA: TGTGCCAGCAGCCCAGGGGGGGCGACACCCCTCCACTTT.

This clonotype was observed a handful of times. V usage is TRBV6-6 and J usage is TRBJ1-2, with a tentative D call TRBD1 (5 bases). The V and J ends lost 4 bases and 4 bases respectively, with 16 bases between them. This CDR3 is built from 15 residues. Germline V CDR1 and CDR2: MNHNY, SVGAGI (reference sequence). CDR3 DNA: TGTGCCAGCAGTTCCGGGCAGGGATCTAGCTATGGCTACACCTTC. Its protein product is CASSSGQGSSYGYTF.

This clonotype has at least ten counts. The rearrangement uses TRBV9 and TRBJ2-5; unclear D gene. Germline loops: CDR1 SGDLS, CDR2 YYNGEE. The CDR3 runs to 14 residues. V was trimmed by 1 base and J by 1 base, leaving 8 bases between them. The CDR3 region is CASSVSPLQETQYF. CDR3 DNA: TGTGCCAGCAGCGTATCACCCCTCCAAGAGACCCAGTACTTC.

This clonotype was picked up a small number of times. The chain couples TRBV20-1 to TRBJ2-7; the D gene is possibly TRBD1 (5 bases). V shed 6 bases and J shed 3 bases, with 9 bases lying between them. CDR1 is DFQATT, CDR2 SNEGSKA, per germline (reference sequence). This CDR3 is 11 amino acids long. CDR3 nucleotides: TGCAGTGCCCAAACAGGCTACGAGCAGTACGTC. Its translation: CSAQTGYEQYV.

V gene TRBV3-1 combines with J gene TRBJ1-2, with unresolved D. The CDR3 loop spans 15 amino acids. The germline V and J ends were trimmed by 4 bases and 4 bases, with 16 bases remaining between them. The V gene's germline CDR1 is LGHDT and CDR2 YNNKEL (reference sequence). Here the CDR3 reads CASSRDRGDLYGYTF. CDR3 nucleotide sequence: TGTGCCAGCAGCCGCGATAGAGGCGACCTCTATGGCTACACCTTC.

This clonotype appeared a few times. This may arise from a read error, as a much more abundant clone is one base away. V and J are TRBV7-3 and TRBJ2-3, with D maybe TRBD1 (6 bases). V was clipped by 2 bases and J by 2 bases, with 8 bases between them. CDR3 length: 14 residues. Germline V CDR1 and CDR2: SGHTA, FQGTGA. This CDR3 is CASSLQGITDTQYF. CDR3 sequence (DNA): TGTGCCAGCAGCTTACAGGGGATCACAGATACGCAGTATTTT.

J is TRBJ2-3 and V is TRBV28; TRBD2 aligns across 7 bases. Germline values: CDR1 MDHEN, CDR2 SYDVKM. This CDR3 is 17 amino acids long. V lost 5 bases, J lost 6 bases, and 17 bases stayed unmatched. CDR3 DNA sequence: TGTGCCAGCAGTCCCGGGACTATCTGGGGACCCCAGGATACGCAGTATTTT. This sequence encodes CASSPGTIWGPQDTQYF.

This clonotype was observed a few times. The chain is built from TRBV6-5 and TRBJ1-1, with 10 bases lining up with TRBD1. The CDR3 consists of 14 residues. Germline-derived CDR1 and CDR2 are MNHEY and SVGAGI. V shed 4 bases, J shed 11 bases, and the junction held 10 bases outside the gene matches. The CDR3 sequence: CASSSTGQGNRAFF. The DNA of the CDR3 is TGTGCCAGCAGTTCCACGGGACAGGGGAATAGGGCTTTCTTT.

In its sample, this clonotype was seen a few times. The V gene is TRBV5-1, the J gene TRBJ2-5, with D perhaps TRBD2 (5 bases). The CDR3 is 13 residues long. CDR1 SGHRS and CDR2 YFSETQ come from the germline V gene. Trimming shortened V by 5 bases and J by 2 bases, and 10 bases separated the two germline ends. This CDR3 is CASRDLRQETQYF. CDR3 nucleotide sequence: TGCGCCAGCAGGGACTTGAGACAAGAGACCCAGTACTTC.

This clonotype was picked up a small number of times. This rearrangement joins TRBV7-2 to TRBJ2-5, with D possibly TRBD1 on 5 matching bases. The CDR3 runs 12 residues. CDR1 is SGHTA, CDR2 FQGNSA, per germline. The V end lost 5 bases, the J end lost 5 bases, and 9 bases lay between the germline ends. The CDR3 sequence: CASSPQVETQYF. For the CDR3, the DNA is TGTGCCAGCAGCCCACAGGTGGAGACCCAGTACTTC.

This chain uses TRBV10-3 with TRBJ2-3, with 10 positions matching TRBD1. Germline values: CDR1 ENHRY, CDR2 SYGVKD. J gave up 2 bases and V 7 bases, and 9 bases lay outside the gene matches. The CDR3 runs 16 residues. The CDR3 sequence is CAIKPGQGTYTDTQYF. The CDR3 DNA sequence: TGTGCCATCAAACCGGGACAGGGGACCTACACAGATACGCAGTATTTT.

The chain couples TRBV12-3 or TRBV12-4 to TRBJ1-2; perhaps TRBD1 as D (6 bases). V was clipped by 4 bases and J by 2 bases, with 11 bases between them. The length of the CDR3 is 14 residues. The DNA for the CDR3 is TGTGCCAGCAGTTATGACAGGACAAACTATGGCTACACCTTC. Amino acids: CASSYDRTNYGYTF.

The rearrangement links TRBV20-1 to TRBJ2-4, with D tentatively TRBD2 (5 bases). Deletions cut 0 bases from V and 4 bases from J, with 19 bases between. The CDR3 is made up of 17 amino acids. Germline V lookup: CDR1 DFQATT, CDR2 SNEGSKA (reference sequence). The DNA for the CDR3 is TGCAGTGCTAGAGATCCTAGCTTAGGGTGGGTTAAAAACATTCAGTACTTC. It is translated as CSARDPSLGWVKNIQYF.

This chain connects TRBV19 to TRBJ1-5, with 8 bases lining up with TRBD1. Germline V lookup: CDR1 LNHDA, CDR2 SQIVND (reference sequence). The CDR3 consists of 14 residues. V trimming: 5 bases; J trimming: 6 bases; junction bases outside the gene matches: 6. The CDR3 spells CASSFPGGFQPQHF. Here the CDR3 DNA reads TGTGCCAGTAGTTTCCCAGGGGGCTTTCAGCCCCAGCATTTT.

This clonotype was seen more than once but under ten times. The V and J genes are TRBV5-1 and TRBJ1-1; tentatively, D is TRBD1 (5 bases). V was trimmed by 1 base and J by 5 bases, leaving 15 bases between them. From germline, CDR1 is SGHRS and CDR2 YFSETQ. CDR3 size: 15 residues. Here the CDR3 DNA reads TGCGCCAGCAGCTTGAGTGCCAGGGCAGAGACTGAAGCTTTCTTT. It codes for CASSLSARAETEAFF.

This rearrangement joins TRBV10-1 to TRBJ2-3; the D is unclear. The V gene lost 4 bases and the J gene lost 1 base, with 6 bases spanning the gap. The CDR3 is 13 amino acids. Germline V gives CDR1 WNHNN, CDR2 SYGVQD (reference sequence). CDR3 sequence (DNA): TGCGCCAGCAGTGTAGTGGGCACAGATACGCAGTATTTT. This sequence encodes CASSVVGTDTQYF.

This clonotype has more than one count but fewer than ten. The V call is TRBV12-3 or TRBV12-4, the J call TRBJ1-5; D is unresolved. V was cut by 5 bases and J by 2 bases, with 10 bases left in between. The CDR3 extends over 14 amino acids. CDR3 sequence reads: CASSPQSGNQPQHF. The CDR3 nucleotides are TGTGCCAGCAGTCCTCAGAGCGGCAATCAGCCCCAGCATTTT.

This clonotype has more than one count but fewer than ten. The CDR3 sequence: CASSSGQGAFFGNTIYF. CDR3 coding DNA: TGTGCCAGCAGCTCGGGACAGGGGGCTTTTTTTGGAAACACCATATATTTT. The chain combines TRBV11-2 with TRBJ1-3, with 12 bases identical to TRBD1. This CDR3 region has 17 residues. CDR1 SGHAT and CDR2 FQNNGV come from the germline V gene. V shed 4 bases and J 3 bases; nucleotides not matched to a gene: 7.

The table lists this clonotype with a few counts. The chain uses TRBV3-1 and TRBJ2-5; 8 nucleotides match TRBD1. Germline V gene sequence: CDR1 LGHDT, CDR2 YNNKEL (reference sequence). The trim removed 3 bases at V and 4 bases at J, leaving 1 base unmatched. This CDR3 has 13 amino acids. In nucleotides, the CDR3 is TGTGCCAGCAGCCACAGGGGGCGAGAGACCCAGTACTTC. The encoded protein is CASSHRGRETQYF.

This clonotype turned up a few times. This chain joins TRBV18 and TRBJ2-3; D not resolved. Looked up from germline, CDR1 is KGHSH and CDR2 is LQKENI. Trimming cost V 4 bases and J 7 bases, with 9 bases left between them. CDR3 length: 12 amino acids. CDR3 sequence reads: CASSRPDYTQYF. The CDR3 DNA reads TGTGCCAGCTCACGCCCAGACTATACGCAGTATTTT.

This clonotype was seen ten or more times. V and J are TRBV7-8 and TRBJ1-2, with D perhaps TRBD1 (5 bases). The CDR3 is 13 residues long. The V gene's germline CDR1 is SGHVS and CDR2 FQNEAQ. V was shortened by 4 bases and J by 4 bases, with 10 bases between the two germline ends. This CDR3 is CASSSGTAYGYTF. The CDR3 region has the DNA TGTGCCAGCAGCTCCGGGACTGCCTATGGCTACACCTTC. Drawing the rest from reference TRBV7-8 and TRBJ1-2, the complete variable domain is GAGVSQSPRYKVAKRGQDVALRCDPISGHVSLFWYQQALGQGPEFLTYFQNEAQLDKSGLPSDRFFAERPEGSVSTLKIQRTQQEDSAVYLCASSSGTAYGYTFGSGTRLTVV.

This clonotype was seen repeatedly, ten times or more. The rearrangement links TRBV7-8 to TRBJ1-6, with unresolved D. The CDR3 consists of 12 residues. Germline V gene sequence: CDR1 SGHVS, CDR2 FQNEAQ. Deletions cut 3 bases from V and 10 bases from J, with 7 bases between. CDR3 residues: CASSLAGSPLHF. For the CDR3, the DNA is TGTGCCAGCAGCTTGGCTGGCTCACCCCTCCACTTT.

The genes are TRBV12-3 or TRBV12-4 and TRBJ2-2; 9 bases match TRBD1. V gave up 6 bases and J gave up 5 bases; unmatched junction bases: 7. This CDR3 comprises 15 residues. CDR3 coding DNA: TGTGCCAGCAGCACGGGACAGGGAGGAACCGGGGAGCTGTTTTTT. Translated: CASSTGQGGTGELFF.

This rearrangement joins TRBV29-1 to TRBJ2-5; D perhaps matches TRBD2 (6 bases). The CDR3 spans 12 residues. Germline CDR1 reads SQVTM; CDR2 reads ANQGSEA. The germline V and J ends were trimmed by 4 bases and 4 bases, with 10 bases remaining between them. This chain's CDR3 is CSVGGLTETQYF. The CDR3 nucleotides are TGCAGCGTTGGAGGACTAACAGAGACCCAGTACTTC.